This T cell receptor (beta chain) was profiled in a study of response to subunit inactivated influenza vaccine. This clonotype was found a few times. MiXCR was run by TCRdb on the RT-PCR reads, yielding one entry per CDR3 protein. The table has just under 550,000 distinct CDR3 sequences, under 25% seen once; the top ten hold 2.5% to 3.5%. These same data were also listed under a study on T cells expressing NK-cell markers. That work contributes: Production of TCR beta cDNA relied on 5'RACE template switching with UMIs. Underlying the TCR beta repertoires were sorted CD3+CD56+NKG2C+, CD3+CD56+NKG2C- and CD3+CD56-NKG2C+ T cells. Most of the eight sequenced donors tested HCMV-seropositive; one tested seronegative. Dominant NKG2C+ clonotype frequencies of roughly 1.0-8% of CD8+ T cells were measured in several donors. Whether expanded NKG2C+ T cell clones were HCMV specific stayed uncertain.

The sequences come from CD4+ T cells sorted from PBMCs, collected about 13 days after vaccination. The sequence was collected from a man aged 45-60 years who received an inactivated influenza vaccine.

CDR3 bases: TGTGCCAGCAGCCCCCGGATACTAGCGGGGGAAAGAGCCAAAAACATTCAGTACTTC. It encodes CASSPRILAGERAKNIQYF. V and J are TRBV11-2 and TRBJ2-4, with TRBD2 matching 11 bases. The germline V gene encodes CDR1 SGHAT and CDR2 FQNNGV. This CDR3 has 19 residues. V dropped 5 bases and J dropped 0; count of bases not matched to a gene: 12.